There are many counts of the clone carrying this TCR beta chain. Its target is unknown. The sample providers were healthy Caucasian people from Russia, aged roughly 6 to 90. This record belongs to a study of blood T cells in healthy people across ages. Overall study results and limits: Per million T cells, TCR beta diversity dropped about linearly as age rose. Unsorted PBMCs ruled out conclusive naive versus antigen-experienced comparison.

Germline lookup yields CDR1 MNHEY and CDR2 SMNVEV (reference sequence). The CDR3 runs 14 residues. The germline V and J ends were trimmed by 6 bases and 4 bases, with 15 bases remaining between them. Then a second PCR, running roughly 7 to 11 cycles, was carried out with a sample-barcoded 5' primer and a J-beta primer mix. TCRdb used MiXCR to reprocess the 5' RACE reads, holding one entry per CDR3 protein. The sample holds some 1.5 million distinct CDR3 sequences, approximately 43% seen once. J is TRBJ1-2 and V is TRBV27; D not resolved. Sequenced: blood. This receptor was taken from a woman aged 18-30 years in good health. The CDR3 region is CASRGRNWGYGYTF. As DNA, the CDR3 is TGTGCCAGCAGGGGTAGGAATTGGGGCTATGGCTACACCTTC.